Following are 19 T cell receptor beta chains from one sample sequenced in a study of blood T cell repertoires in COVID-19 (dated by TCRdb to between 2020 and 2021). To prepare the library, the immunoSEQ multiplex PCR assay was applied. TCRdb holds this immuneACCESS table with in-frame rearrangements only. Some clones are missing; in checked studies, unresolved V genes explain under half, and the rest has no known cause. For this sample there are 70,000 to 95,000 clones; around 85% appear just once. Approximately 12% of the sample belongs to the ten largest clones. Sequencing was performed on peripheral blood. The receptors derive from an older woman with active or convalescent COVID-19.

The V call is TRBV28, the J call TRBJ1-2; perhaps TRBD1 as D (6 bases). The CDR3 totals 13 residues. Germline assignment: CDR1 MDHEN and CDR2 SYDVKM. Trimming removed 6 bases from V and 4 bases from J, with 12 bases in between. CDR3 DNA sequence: TGTGCCAGCAGGACAACAGGGATCTATGGCTACACCTTC. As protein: CASRTTGIYGYTF.

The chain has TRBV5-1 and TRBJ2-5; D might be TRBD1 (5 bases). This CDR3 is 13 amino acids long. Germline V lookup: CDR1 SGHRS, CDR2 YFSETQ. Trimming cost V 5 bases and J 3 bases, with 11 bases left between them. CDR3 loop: CASSEGAEETQYF. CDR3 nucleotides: TGCGCCAGCAGTGAAGGGGCTGAAGAGACCCAGTACTTC.

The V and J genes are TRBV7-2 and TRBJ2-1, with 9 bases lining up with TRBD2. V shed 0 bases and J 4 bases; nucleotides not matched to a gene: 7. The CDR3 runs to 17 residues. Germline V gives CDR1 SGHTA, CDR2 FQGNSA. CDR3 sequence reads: CASSLALLTSGYNEQFF. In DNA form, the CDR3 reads TGTGCCAGCAGCTTAGCGCTCCTGACTAGCGGTTACAATGAGCAGTTCTTC.

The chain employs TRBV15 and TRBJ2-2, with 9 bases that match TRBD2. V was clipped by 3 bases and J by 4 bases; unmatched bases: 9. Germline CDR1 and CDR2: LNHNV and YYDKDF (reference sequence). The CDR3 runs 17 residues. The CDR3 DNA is TGTGCCACCAGCAGCTCTCAGACTAGCGGCCTCACCGGGGAGCTGTTTTTT. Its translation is CATSSSQTSGLTGELFF.

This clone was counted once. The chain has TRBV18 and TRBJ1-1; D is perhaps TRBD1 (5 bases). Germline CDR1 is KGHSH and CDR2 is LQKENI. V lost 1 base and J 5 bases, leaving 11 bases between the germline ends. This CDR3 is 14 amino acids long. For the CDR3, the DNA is TGTGCCAGCTCACCACTACAGGAGGGGACTGAAGCTTTCTTT. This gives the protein CASSPLQEGTEAFF.

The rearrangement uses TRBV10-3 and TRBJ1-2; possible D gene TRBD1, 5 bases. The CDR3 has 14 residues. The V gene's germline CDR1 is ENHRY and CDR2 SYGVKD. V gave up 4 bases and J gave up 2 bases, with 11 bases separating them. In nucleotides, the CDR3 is TGTGCCATCAGTGGTCCCGGGGGGAACTATGGCTACACCTTC. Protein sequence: CAISGPGGNYGYTF.

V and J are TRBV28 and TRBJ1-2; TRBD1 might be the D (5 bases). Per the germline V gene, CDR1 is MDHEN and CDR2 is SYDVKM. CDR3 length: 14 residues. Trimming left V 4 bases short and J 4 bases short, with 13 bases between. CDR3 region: CASSSPGHVYGYTF. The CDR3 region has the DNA TGTGCCAGCAGTTCGCCCGGACACGTCTATGGCTACACCTTC.

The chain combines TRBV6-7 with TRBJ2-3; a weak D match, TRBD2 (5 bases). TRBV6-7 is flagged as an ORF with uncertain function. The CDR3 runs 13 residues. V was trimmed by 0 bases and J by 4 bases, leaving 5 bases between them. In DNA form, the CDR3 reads TGTGCCAGCAGTTACTCGAGGGCAGATACGCAGTATTTT. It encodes CASSYSRADTQYF.

In nucleotides, the CDR3 is TGTGCCAGCGGGGAGACGGGGATCGGTGATACGCAGTATTTT. Its protein product is CASGETGIGDTQYF. The chain is built from TRBV6-6 and TRBJ2-3, with D perhaps matching TRBD2 (5 bases). Trimming took 8 bases from V and 6 from J, leaving 18 bases between them. Germline V gives CDR1 MNHNY, CDR2 SVGAGI (reference sequence). The CDR3 contains 14 residues.

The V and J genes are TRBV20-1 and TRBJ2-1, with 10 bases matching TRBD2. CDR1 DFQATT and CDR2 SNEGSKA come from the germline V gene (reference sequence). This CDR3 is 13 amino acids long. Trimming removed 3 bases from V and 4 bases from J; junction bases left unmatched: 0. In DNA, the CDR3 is TGCAGTGCTAGTAGCGGGGGGTACAATGAGCAGTTCTTC. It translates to CSASSGGYNEQFF.

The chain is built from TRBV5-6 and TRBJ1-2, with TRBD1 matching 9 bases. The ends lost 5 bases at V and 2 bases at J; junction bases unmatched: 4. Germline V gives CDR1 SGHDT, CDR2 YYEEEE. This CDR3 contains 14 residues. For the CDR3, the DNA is TGTGCCAGCAGGGACAGGGGATACAACTATGGCTACACCTTC. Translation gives CASRDRGYNYGYTF.

The CDR3 nucleotides are TGTGCCAGCAGCGTTATGACAGGGGGCAATGAGCAGTTCTTC. Encoded protein: CASSVMTGGNEQFF. J is TRBJ2-1 and V is TRBV9, with 9 nucleotides matching TRBD1. The CDR3 loop spans 14 amino acids. After removal of 2 bases from V and 6 bases from J, the junction contained 3 bases not matched to a gene. CDR1 is SGDLS, CDR2 YYNGEE, per germline.

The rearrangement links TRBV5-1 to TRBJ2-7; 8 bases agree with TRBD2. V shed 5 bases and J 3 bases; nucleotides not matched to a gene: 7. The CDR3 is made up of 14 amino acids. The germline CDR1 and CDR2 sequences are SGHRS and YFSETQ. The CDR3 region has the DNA TGCGCCAGCAGTAACGGGACTAGTGTCTACGAGCAGTACTTC. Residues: CASSNGTSVYEQYF.

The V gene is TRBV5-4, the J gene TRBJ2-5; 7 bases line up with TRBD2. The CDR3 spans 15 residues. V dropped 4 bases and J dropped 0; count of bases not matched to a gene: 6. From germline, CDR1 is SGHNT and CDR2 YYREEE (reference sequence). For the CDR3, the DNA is TGTGCCAGCAGCCAGAGCGGGGATAACCAAGAGACCCAGTACTTC. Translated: CASSQSGDNQETQYF. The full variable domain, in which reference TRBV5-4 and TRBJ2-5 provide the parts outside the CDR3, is ETGVTQSPTHLIKTRGQQVTLRCSSQSGHNTVSWYQQALGQGPQFIFQYYREEENGRGNFPPRFSGLQFPNYSSELNVNALELDDSALYLCASSQSGDNQETQYFGPGTRLLVL.

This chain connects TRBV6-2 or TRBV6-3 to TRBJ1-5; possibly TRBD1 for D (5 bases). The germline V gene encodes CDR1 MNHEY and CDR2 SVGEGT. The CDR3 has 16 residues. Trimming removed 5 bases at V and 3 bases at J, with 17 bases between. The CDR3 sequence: CASSPFGKGNNQPQHF. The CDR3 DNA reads TGTGCCAGCAGTCCCTTCGGTAAGGGGAACAATCAGCCCCAGCATTTT.

The CDR3 reads CASQGSFPYTEAFF. In DNA form, the CDR3 reads TGTGCCAGTCAGGGATCTTTCCCCTACACTGAAGCTTTCTTT. The rearrangement links TRBV27 to TRBJ1-1, with a tentative D call TRBD1 (5 bases). The CDR3 covers 14 residues. Per germline, CDR1 MNHEY and CDR2 SMNVEV (reference sequence). Trimming left V 9 bases short and J 3 bases short, with 17 bases between.

Here the CDR3 DNA reads TGTGCCAGTAGTACGGACAGGTCCTCCTACGAGCAGTACTTC. It codes for CASSTDRSSYEQYF. V is TRBV19 and J is TRBJ2-7; 7 bases are shared with TRBD1. There are 14 residues in the CDR3. The germline gives CDR1 LNHDA, CDR2 SQIVND (reference sequence). V lost 4 bases to trimming and J lost 0 bases; unmatched junction nucleotides: 3. The full variable domain, in which reference TRBV19 and TRBJ2-7 provide the parts outside the CDR3, is DGGITQSPKYLFRKEGQNVTLSCEQNLNHDAMYWYRQDPGQGLRLIYYSQIVNDFQKGDIAEGYSVSREKKESFPLTVTSAQKNPTAFYLCASSTDRSSYEQYFGPGTRLTVT.

The CDR3 spells CASSDNIRLNTEAFF. The CDR3 DNA sequence: TGCGCCAGCAGTGATAACATCCGATTGAACACTGAAGCTTTCTTT. The chain has TRBV10-2 and TRBJ1-1; D gene ambiguous. This CDR3 has 15 amino acids. Between the trimmed V and J ends, which lost 3 bases and 0 bases, there was a span of 11 bases. From germline, CDR1 is WSHSY and CDR2 SAAADI.

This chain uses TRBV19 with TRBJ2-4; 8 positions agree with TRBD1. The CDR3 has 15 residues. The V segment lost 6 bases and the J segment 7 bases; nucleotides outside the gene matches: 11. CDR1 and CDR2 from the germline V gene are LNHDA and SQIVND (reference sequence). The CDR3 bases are TGTGCCAGTAGGGACTTGGTCAGGGGGCTCAACATTCAGTACTTC. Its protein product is CASRDLVRGLNIQYF.